The next 25 T cell receptor beta chains were all read from a single sample in a study of T cell clonality in common variable immunodeficiency. The study's findings and limits: In common variable immunodeficiency, TCR beta chains reportedly carried fewer deletions and N-nucleotide insertions.

Their antigens remain unidentified. Data came from immunoSEQ multiplex PCR; TCRdb stores just in-frame clones and leaves some out. Recorded here are 30,000 to 35,000 clones, none singletons. Sequenced: peripheral blood mononuclear cells. These receptors all come from a human donor with common variable immunodeficiency.

Notes on this clone: The read terminates 3 residues before the CDR3 end, so the remaining end is supplied by the germline J gene. This chain joins TRBV7-9 and TRBJ2-3; D gene ambiguous. The CDR3 is 14 amino acids. Trimming removed 2 bases from V and 0 bases from J, with 6 bases in between. Germline V gene data show CDR1 as SEHNR and CDR2 as FQNEAQ (reference sequence). This CDR3 reads CASSLSASTDTQYF. Incomplete CDR3 DNA: TGTGCCAGCAGCTTAAGCGCTAGCACAGATACG.

There are a few counts of this clone. Coverage ceases 3 residues before the CDR3 finishes, and the germline J gene fills in the end. The chain employs TRBV7-3 and TRBJ1-2; 7 nucleotides agree with TRBD1. The ends lost 5 bases at V and 1 base at J; junction bases unmatched: 7. CDR1 SGHTA and CDR2 FQGTGA come from the germline V gene. The CDR3 runs to 15 residues. The DNA read from the CDR3 is TGTGCCAGCAGCGCGGGACAGCGCATTAACTATGGC. It yields the protein CASSAGQRINYG. The entire CDR3 protein is CASSAGQRINYGYTF.

In this sample, this clone is medium-sized. The sequence runs out 3 residues before the end of the CDR3; the remainder is reconstructed from the germline J gene. V gene TRBV5-4 combines with J gene TRBJ2-7; the match to TRBD2 covers 9 bases. The CDR3 spans 14 residues. The V gene's germline CDR1 is SGHNT and CDR2 YYREEE (reference sequence). With 9 bases clipped from V and 4 bases from J, the junction kept 11 bases outside the gene matches. The CDR3 reads CATSNGLAPYEQYF. The part of the CDR3 DNA that was read is TGTGCCACCTCAAACGGACTAGCGCCGTACGAG.

To note about this clone: The sequenced fragment ends 3 residues before the CDR3 boundary, so the rest is inferred from the germline J gene. The rearrangement uses TRBV11-3 and TRBJ2-5, with TRBD1 matching over 8 bases. V dropped 5 bases and J dropped 3; count of bases not matched to a gene: 8. The germline CDR1 and CDR2 sequences are SGHNT and YENEEA. The CDR3 consists of 15 residues. CDR3 residues: CASSEVTDREETQYF. The part of the CDR3 DNA that was read is TGTGCCAGCAGCGAAGTAACGGACAGGGAAGAGACC. Complete variable domain (other parts from reference TRBV11-3 and TRBJ2-5): EAGVVQSPRYKIIEKKQPVAFWCNPISGHNTLYWYLQNLGQGPELLIRYENEEAVDDSQLPKDRFSAERLKGVDSTLKIQPAELGDSAVYLCASSEVTDREETQYFGPGTRLLVL.

Points on this clone: The CDR3 end falls 3 residues outside the read, so it is completed with the germline J gene. The chain employs TRBV6-2 or TRBV6-3 and TRBJ1-1; D is possibly TRBD1 (6 bases). The germline V gene has CDR1 MNHEY and CDR2 SVGEGT. The CDR3 has 12 amino acids. The sequenced CDR3 bases are TGTGCCAGCAGCCCCCCGGACAGAGGA. Its protein product is CASSPPDRG. The entire CDR3 reads CASSPPDRGAFF.

Worth noting for this clone: The read comes to an end 3 residues before the CDR3 does, leaving the germline J gene to fill in the end. The chain uses TRBV20-1 and TRBJ2-1, with no clear D. The CDR3 is 15 residues long. V was shortened by 0 bases and J by 0 bases, with 9 bases between the two germline ends. CDR1 and CDR2 from the germline V gene are DFQATT and SNEGSKA (reference sequence). CDR3 DNA (partial): TGCAGTGCTAGAGATGTCCTAGTCTCCTACAATGAG. Amino acids: CSARDVLVSYNE. The complete CDR3 reads CSARDVLVSYNEQFF.

Many counts were recorded for this clone. The read comes to an end 3 residues before the CDR3 does, leaving the germline J gene to fill in the end. The gene calls are TRBV3-1 (or the pseudogene TRBV3-2) and TRBJ2-1; D is perhaps TRBD2 (5 bases). Between the trimmed V and J ends, which lost 1 base and 6 bases, there was a span of 13 bases. The germline gives CDR1 LGHDT, CDR2 YNNKEL (reference sequence). The CDR3 totals 15 residues. The CDR3 sequence is CASSQGTGRLNEQFF. The CDR3 bases that were read are TGTGCCAGCAGCCAAGGGACTGGCCGACTCAATGAG.

About this clone: The read falls 3 residues short of the CDR3 end, and the missing part is taken from the germline J gene. V gene TRBV2 combines with J gene TRBJ2-5; TRBD1 matches at 8 bases. This CDR3 has 14 amino acids. With V trimmed by 4 bases and J by 6 bases, 7 bases remained unmatched. Germline-derived CDR1 and CDR2 are SNHLY and FYNNEI. The CDR3 loop is CASSGQGSKQTQYF. The CDR3 bases that were read are TGTGCCAGCAGTGGACAGGGGAGCAAGCAGACC.

The sample holds many counts of this clone. The read ends 3 residues before the CDR3 terminus; that terminus is restored from the germline J gene. V usage is TRBV5-1 and J usage is TRBJ2-7; the match to TRBD1 covers 10 bases. From germline, CDR1 is SGHRS and CDR2 YFSETQ. Losses at the gene ends were 3 bases for V and 5 bases for J; bases not matched to a gene: 11. The CDR3 contains 16 residues. The CDR3 is CASSYTRDRGIHEQYF. CDR3 bases read: TGCGCCAGCAGCTACACCCGGGACAGGGGAATCCACGAG.

This clone appeared a few times. The DNA ends 3 residues before the CDR3 does, and the rest of the CDR3 is filled in from the germline J gene. The chain employs TRBV7-9 and TRBJ1-1, with TRBD1 matching over 8 bases. This CDR3 region has 13 residues. V dropped 5 bases and J dropped 5; count of bases not matched to a gene: 4. Per germline, CDR1 SEHNR and CDR2 FQNEAQ (reference sequence). The CDR3 region is CASSPTGGTEAFF. The covered CDR3 bases are TGTGCCAGCAGCCCTACAGGGGGAACTGAA.

Only a few counts were recorded for this clone. The DNA ends 3 residues before the CDR3 does, and the rest of the CDR3 is filled in from the germline J gene. J is TRBJ1-3 and V is TRBV7-8; D is perhaps TRBD1 (5 bases). The germline V and J ends were trimmed by 8 bases and 1 base, with 9 bases remaining between them. The germline V gene has CDR1 SGHVS and CDR2 FQNEAQ. This CDR3 is 13 amino acids long. CDR3 bases read: TGTGCCAGCGTTGGGGGGTCTGGAAACACC. Translation gives CASVGGSGNT. The full CDR3 sequence reads CASVGGSGNTIYF.

The sample holds many counts of this clone. The read halts 3 residues ahead of the CDR3 end, with the missing end drawn from the germline J gene. The chain is built from TRBV11-3 and TRBJ2-3, with TRBD2 matching 7 bases. CDR3 size: 15 residues. Trimming cost V 5 bases and J 3 bases; bases outside gene matches: 8. In germline, CDR1 is SGHNT, CDR2 YENEEA. CDR3 residues: CASSPGGGWTDTQYF. The CDR3 bases that were read are TGTGCCAGCAGCCCGGGGGGTGGGTGGACAGATACG.

This clone has only a few counts. The read ends 3 residues shy of where the CDR3 ends; the end is completed using the germline J gene. The chain uses TRBV2 and TRBJ2-5; TRBD2 might be the D (6 bases). V was trimmed by 6 bases and J by 0 bases, leaving 14 bases between them. Per the germline V gene, CDR1 is SNHLY and CDR2 is FYNNEI. The CDR3 consists of 15 residues. The CDR3 bases that were read are TGTGCCAGCAGCTCCCCCGCGGGGTACCAAGAGACC. It encodes CASSSPAGYQET. The whole CDR3 region reads CASSSPAGYQETQYF.

This clone was counted at least ten times. The read comes to an end 3 residues before the CDR3 does, leaving the germline J gene to fill in the end. V is TRBV2 and J is TRBJ1-6, with a tentative D call TRBD1 (6 bases). Germline V lookup: CDR1 SNHLY, CDR2 FYNNEI. The CDR3 is 14 amino acids. Trimming shortened V by 4 bases and J by 6 bases, and 10 bases separated the two germline ends. CDR3 in amino acids: CASSGAGANSPLHF. CDR3 DNA (partial): TGTGCCAGCAGTGGGGCAGGGGCTAATTCACCC.

The sample holds many counts of this clone. The CDR3 end is not reached by the read, which stops 3 residues before it; the germline J gene fills it in. The chain employs TRBV11-3 and TRBJ2-7; 12 positions agree with TRBD2. Losses at the gene ends were 2 bases for V and 5 bases for J; bases not matched to a gene: 4. Germline lookup yields CDR1 SGHNT and CDR2 YENEEA. This CDR3 is built from 15 residues. CDR3 sequence reads: CASSLSSGRAHEQYF. Incomplete CDR3 DNA: TGTGCCAGCAGCTTATCTAGCGGGAGGGCCCACGAG.

Worth noting for this clone: Read sequence stops 3 residues before the CDR3 end, and the germline J gene provides the missing end. The V call is TRBV30, the J call TRBJ2-1, with D possibly matching TRBD2 (6 bases). The CDR3 is 13 amino acids. The germline CDR1 and CDR2 sequences are GTSNPN and SVGIG (reference sequence). Trimming removed 8 bases at V and 4 bases at J, with 15 bases between. The part of the CDR3 DNA that was read is TGTGCCAGTAGCTTAGCGGAATACAATGAG. Translation gives CASSLAEYNE. From start to end, the CDR3 is CASSLAEYNEQFF.

As concerns this clone: The read terminates 3 residues before the CDR3 end, so the remaining end is supplied by the germline J gene. V usage is TRBV10-3 and J usage is TRBJ2-5, with a tentative D call TRBD2 (6 bases). The CDR3 extends over 16 amino acids. Trimming stripped 5 bases from V and 5 bases from J, with 21 bases between. CDR1 and CDR2 (germline): ENHRY, SYGVKD. Partial CDR3 DNA: TGTGCCATCAGTTCCGGGACCCTGCGGGGTGGGGAGACC. The encoded protein is CAISSGTLRGGET. The whole CDR3 reads CAISSGTLRGGETQYF.

In this sample, this clone turned up many times. Read sequence stops 3 residues before the CDR3 end, and the germline J gene provides the missing end. The chain combines TRBV19 with TRBJ2-7; 12 bases align to TRBD2. V dropped 6 bases and J dropped 6; count of bases not matched to a gene: 9. The CDR3 spans 15 residues. Germline loops: CDR1 LNHDA, CDR2 SQIVND (reference sequence). Incomplete CDR3 DNA: TGTGCCAGTAGGCCGACTAGCGGGAGAATCAGCGAG. Translated, it gives CASRPTSGRISE. The whole CDR3 sequence reads CASRPTSGRISEQYF.

As concerns this clone: The read gets to within 3 residues of the CDR3 end, and the germline J gene fills in the rest. V and J are TRBV30 and TRBJ1-2, with 7 bases fitting TRBD1. Germline V gene data show CDR1 as GTSNPN and CDR2 as SVGIG (reference sequence). CDR3 length: 12 amino acids. V lost 3 bases to trimming and J lost 5 bases; unmatched junction nucleotides: 3. Partial CDR3 DNA: TGTGCCTGGAGAAAACAGGGGTATGGC. Translated, it gives CAWRKQGYG. In full, the CDR3 is CAWRKQGYGYTF.

Regarding this clone: Read sequence stops 3 residues before the CDR3 end, and the germline J gene provides the missing end. The V call is TRBV19, the J call TRBJ2-7, with a tentative D call TRBD1 (5 bases). V lost 5 bases and J 3 bases, leaving 14 bases between the germline ends. This CDR3 is 14 amino acids long. From germline, CDR1 is LNHDA and CDR2 SQIVND (reference sequence). The part of the CDR3 DNA that was read is TGTGCCAGTAGTCCCGACAGACCCTACTACGAG. Protein product: CASSPDRPYYE. Given in full, the CDR3 is CASSPDRPYYEQYF.

This clone was detected a few times. This sequence is one base from a far larger clone and is likely a read error. The read falls 3 residues short of the CDR3 end, and the missing part is taken from the germline J gene. This chain uses TRBV23-1 with TRBJ1-2; possible D gene TRBD1, 6 bases. TRBV23-1 qualifies as an ORF whose function is uncertain. This CDR3 has 13 amino acids. V dropped 6 bases and J dropped 2 bases, with 10 bases sitting between them. The covered CDR3 bases are TGCGCCAGCAGCGCGGACAGAAACTATGGC. This gives the protein CASSADRNYG. The complete CDR3 reads CASSADRNYGYTF.

In its sample, this clone was seen many times. Read sequence stops 3 residues before the CDR3 end, and the germline J gene provides the missing end. This chain uses TRBV19 with TRBJ2-5; TRBD2 matches at 12 bases. Germline V gives CDR1 LNHDA, CDR2 SQIVND (reference sequence). V was pared by 4 bases and J by 4 bases, with 10 bases of the junction left unmatched. The CDR3 has 17 amino acids. The CDR3 protein is CASSTKGRTSGIETQYF. The DNA read from the CDR3 is TGTGCCAGTAGTACCAAAGGGAGGACTAGCGGGATAGAGACC.

This clone was seen only a few times. From the germline J gene comes the end of the CDR3, since the read stops 3 residues before it. The V gene is TRBV30, the J gene TRBJ1-6; D perhaps matches TRBD1 (6 bases). CDR3 size: 15 residues. Germline values: CDR1 GTSNPN, CDR2 SVGIG (reference sequence). Trimming removed 0 bases from V and 10 bases from J, with 16 bases in between. The CDR3 here is CAWSVSGGGNSPLHF. The CDR3 bases that were read are TGTGCCTGGAGTGTGTCTGGGGGCGGAAACTCACCC.

This clone has ten or more counts. The CDR3 end falls 3 residues outside the read, so it is completed with the germline J gene. The V gene is TRBV7-9, the J gene TRBJ2-3, with D tentatively TRBD2 (5 bases). CDR1 SEHNR and CDR2 FQNEAQ come from the germline V gene (reference sequence). Trimming removed 6 bases at V and 2 bases at J, with 12 bases between. CDR3 length: 14 residues. The covered CDR3 bases are TGTGCCAGCAGACCCAGCGGATTCACAGATACG. Amino acid sequence: CASRPSGFTDT. The full CDR3 protein reads CASRPSGFTDTQYF.

This clone has a count of ten or more. The read ends 3 residues early relative to the CDR3; the germline J gene fills the gap. This chain links TRBV18 with TRBJ1-1; D remains ambiguous. CDR1 is KGHSH and CDR2 is LQKENI in the germline V gene. This CDR3 spans 14 amino acids. The V gene lost 3 bases and the J gene lost 1 base, with 9 bases spanning the gap. Here the CDR3 reads CASSPDRENTEAFF. The DNA read from the CDR3 is TGTGCCAGCTCACCCGATAGAGAGAACACTGAA.